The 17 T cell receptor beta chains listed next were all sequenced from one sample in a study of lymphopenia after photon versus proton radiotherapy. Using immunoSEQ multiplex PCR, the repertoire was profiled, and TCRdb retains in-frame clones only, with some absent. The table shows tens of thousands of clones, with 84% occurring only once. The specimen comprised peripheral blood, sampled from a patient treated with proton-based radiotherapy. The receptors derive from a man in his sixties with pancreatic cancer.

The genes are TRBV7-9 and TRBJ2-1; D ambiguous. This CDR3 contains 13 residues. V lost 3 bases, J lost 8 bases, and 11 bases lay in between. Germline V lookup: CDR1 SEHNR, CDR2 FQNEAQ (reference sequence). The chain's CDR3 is CASSFLVPHEQFF. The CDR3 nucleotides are TGTGCCAGCAGCTTCCTGGTTCCCCATGAGCAGTTCTTC.

CDR3 amino acids: CASRHLISPLHF. CDR3 sequence (DNA): TGTGCCAGCAGACACCTTATATCACCCCTCCACTTT. The V call is TRBV6-4, the J call TRBJ1-6; D is unresolved. V shed 6 bases and J shed 10 bases, with 10 bases lying between them. Germline values: CDR1 MRHNA, CDR2 SNTAGT. CDR3 length equals 12 residues.

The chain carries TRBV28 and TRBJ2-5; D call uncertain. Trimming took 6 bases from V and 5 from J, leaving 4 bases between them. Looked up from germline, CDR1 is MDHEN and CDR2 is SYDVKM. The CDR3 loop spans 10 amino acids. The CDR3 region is CASRGETQYF. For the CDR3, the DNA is TGTGCCAGCAGAGGCGAGACCCAGTACTTC. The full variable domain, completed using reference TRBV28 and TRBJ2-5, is DVKVTQSSRYLVKRTGEKVFLECVQDMDHENMFWYRQDPGLGLRLIYFSYDVKMKEKGDIPEGYSVSREKKERFSLILESASTNQTSMYLCASRGETQYFGPGTRLLVL.

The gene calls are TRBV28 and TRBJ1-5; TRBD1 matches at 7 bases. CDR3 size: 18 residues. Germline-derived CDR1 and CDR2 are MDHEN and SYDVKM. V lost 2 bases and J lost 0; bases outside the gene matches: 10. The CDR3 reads CASSLPLDRYYSNQPQHF. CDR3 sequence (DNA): TGTGCCAGCAGTTTACCCCTGGACAGGTACTATAGCAATCAGCCCCAGCATTTT. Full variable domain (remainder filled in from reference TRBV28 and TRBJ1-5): DVKVTQSSRYLVKRTGEKVFLECVQDMDHENMFWYRQDPGLGLRLIYFSYDVKMKEKGDIPEGYSVSREKKERFSLILESASTNQTSMYLCASSLPLDRYYSNQPQHFGDGTRLSIL.

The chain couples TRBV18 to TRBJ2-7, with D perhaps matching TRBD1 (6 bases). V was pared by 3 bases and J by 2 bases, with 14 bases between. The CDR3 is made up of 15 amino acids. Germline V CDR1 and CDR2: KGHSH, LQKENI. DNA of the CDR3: TGTGCCAGCTCACCGACGCAGGGGTCCGCCTACGAGCAGTACTTC. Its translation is CASSPTQGSAYEQYF.

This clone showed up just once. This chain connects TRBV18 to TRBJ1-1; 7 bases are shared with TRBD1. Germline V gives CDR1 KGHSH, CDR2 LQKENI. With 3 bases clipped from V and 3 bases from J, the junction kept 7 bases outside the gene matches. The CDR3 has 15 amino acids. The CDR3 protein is CASSPQGGGYTEAFF. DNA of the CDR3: TGTGCCAGCTCACCGCAAGGGGGCGGGTACACTGAAGCTTTCTTT.

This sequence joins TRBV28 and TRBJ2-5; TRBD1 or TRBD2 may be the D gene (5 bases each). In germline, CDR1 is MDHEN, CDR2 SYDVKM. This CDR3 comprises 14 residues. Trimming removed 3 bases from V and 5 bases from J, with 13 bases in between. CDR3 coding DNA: TGTGCCAGCAGTTTGGGGACCCTCCGGGAGACCCAGTACTTC. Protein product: CASSLGTLRETQYF.

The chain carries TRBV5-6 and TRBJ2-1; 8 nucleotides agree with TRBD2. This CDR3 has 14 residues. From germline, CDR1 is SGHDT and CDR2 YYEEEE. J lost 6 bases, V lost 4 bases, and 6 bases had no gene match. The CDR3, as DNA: TGTGCCAGCAGCCGAACGACTAGCGTCAATGAGCAGTTCTTC. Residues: CASSRTTSVNEQFF.

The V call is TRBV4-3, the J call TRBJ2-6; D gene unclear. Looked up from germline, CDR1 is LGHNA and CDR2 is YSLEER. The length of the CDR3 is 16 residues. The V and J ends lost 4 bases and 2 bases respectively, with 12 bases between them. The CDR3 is CASSPWWDAGANVLTF. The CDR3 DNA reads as TGCGCCAGCAGCCCCTGGTGGGATGCTGGGGCCAACGTCCTGACTTTC.

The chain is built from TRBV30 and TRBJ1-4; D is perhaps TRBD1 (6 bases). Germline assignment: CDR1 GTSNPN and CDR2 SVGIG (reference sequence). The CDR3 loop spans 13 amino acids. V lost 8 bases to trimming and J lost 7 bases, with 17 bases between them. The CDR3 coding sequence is TGTGCCGCCGAACGGGGGCAGGGTGAAAAACTGTTTTTT. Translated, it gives CAAERGQGEKLFF.

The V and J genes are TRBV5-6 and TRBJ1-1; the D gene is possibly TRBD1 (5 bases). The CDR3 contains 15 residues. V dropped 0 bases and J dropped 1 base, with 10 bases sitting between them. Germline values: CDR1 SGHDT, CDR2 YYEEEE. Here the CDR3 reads CASSLETGGNTEAFF. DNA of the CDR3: TGTGCCAGCAGCTTGGAAACAGGAGGGAACACTGAAGCTTTCTTT.

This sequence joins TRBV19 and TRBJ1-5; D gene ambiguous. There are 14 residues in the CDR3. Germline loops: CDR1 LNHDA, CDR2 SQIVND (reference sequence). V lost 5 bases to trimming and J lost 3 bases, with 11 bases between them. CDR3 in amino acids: CASSAGSPNQPQHF. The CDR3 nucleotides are TGTGCCAGTAGTGCCGGGAGCCCCAATCAGCCCCAGCATTTT. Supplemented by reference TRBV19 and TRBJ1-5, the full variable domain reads DGGITQSPKYLFRKEGQNVTLSCEQNLNHDAMYWYRQDPGQGLRLIYYSQIVNDFQKGDIAEGYSVSREKKESFPLTVTSAQKNPTAFYLCASSAGSPNQPQHFGDGTRLSIL.

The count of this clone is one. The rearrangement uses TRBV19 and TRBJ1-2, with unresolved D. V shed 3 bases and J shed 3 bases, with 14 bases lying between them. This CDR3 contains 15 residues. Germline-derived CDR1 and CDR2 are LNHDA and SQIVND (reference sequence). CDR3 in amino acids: CASSIPGGDDYGYTF. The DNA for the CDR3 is TGTGCCAGTAGTATTCCCGGCGGGGATGACTATGGCTACACCTTC.

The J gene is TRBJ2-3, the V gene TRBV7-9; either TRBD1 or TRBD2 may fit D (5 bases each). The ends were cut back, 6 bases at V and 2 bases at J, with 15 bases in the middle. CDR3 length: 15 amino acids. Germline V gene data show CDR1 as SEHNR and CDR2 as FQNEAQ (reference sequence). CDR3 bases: TGTGCCAGCAGACGAACCGGGACGTCCACAGATACGCAGTATTTT. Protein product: CASRRTGTSTDTQYF.

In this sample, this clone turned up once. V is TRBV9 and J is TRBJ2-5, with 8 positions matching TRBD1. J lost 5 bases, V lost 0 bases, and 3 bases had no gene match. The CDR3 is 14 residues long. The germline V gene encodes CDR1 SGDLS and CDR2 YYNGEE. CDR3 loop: CASSVGTGQETQYF. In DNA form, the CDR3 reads TGTGCCAGCAGCGTAGGGACAGGGCAGGAGACCCAGTACTTC.

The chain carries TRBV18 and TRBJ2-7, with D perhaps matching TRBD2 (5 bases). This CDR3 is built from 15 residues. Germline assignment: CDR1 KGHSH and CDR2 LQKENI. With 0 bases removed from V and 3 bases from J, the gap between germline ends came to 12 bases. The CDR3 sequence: CASSPPGEGHYEQYF. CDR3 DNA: TGTGCCAGCTCACCACCGGGCGAGGGCCACTACGAGCAGTACTTC.

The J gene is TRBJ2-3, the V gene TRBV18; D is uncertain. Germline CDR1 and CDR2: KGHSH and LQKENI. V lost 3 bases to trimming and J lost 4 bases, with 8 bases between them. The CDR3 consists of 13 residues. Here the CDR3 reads CASSPETSDTQYF. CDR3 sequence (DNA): TGTGCCAGCTCACCGGAGACTTCAGATACGCAGTATTTT.